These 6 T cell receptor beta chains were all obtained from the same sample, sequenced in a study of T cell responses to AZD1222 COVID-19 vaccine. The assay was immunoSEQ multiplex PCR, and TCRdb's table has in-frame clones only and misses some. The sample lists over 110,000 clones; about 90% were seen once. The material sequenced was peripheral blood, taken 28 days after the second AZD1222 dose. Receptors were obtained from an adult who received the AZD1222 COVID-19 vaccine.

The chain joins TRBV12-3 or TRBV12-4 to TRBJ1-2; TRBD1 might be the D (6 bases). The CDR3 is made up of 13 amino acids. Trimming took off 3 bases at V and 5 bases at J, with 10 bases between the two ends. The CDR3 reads CASSLGAGYGYTF. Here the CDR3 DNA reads TGTGCCAGCAGTTTGGGGGCTGGTTATGGCTACACCTTC.

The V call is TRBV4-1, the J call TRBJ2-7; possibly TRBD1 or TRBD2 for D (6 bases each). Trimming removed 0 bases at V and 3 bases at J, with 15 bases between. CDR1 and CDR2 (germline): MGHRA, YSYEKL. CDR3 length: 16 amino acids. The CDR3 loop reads CASSQEGGLKDYEQYF. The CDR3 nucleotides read TGCGCCAGCAGCCAAGAAGGGGGGTTAAAGGACTACGAGCAGTACTTC.

The CDR3 here is CATSDFGQGTDTQYF. The CDR3 region has the DNA TGTGCCACCAGTGATTTCGGACAGGGGACAGATACGCAGTATTTT. The J gene is TRBJ2-3, the V gene TRBV24-1; 9 bases match TRBD1. The V gene's germline CDR1 is KGHDR and CDR2 SFDVKD. The CDR3 runs 15 residues. J lost 3 bases, V lost 1 base, and 1 base had no gene match.

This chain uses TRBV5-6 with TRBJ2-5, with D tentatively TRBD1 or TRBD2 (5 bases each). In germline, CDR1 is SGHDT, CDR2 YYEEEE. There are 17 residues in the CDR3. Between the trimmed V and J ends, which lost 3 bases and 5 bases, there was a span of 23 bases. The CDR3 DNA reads TGTGCCAGCAGCTACGCACGGGGTACAGGCCTCGGGGAGACCCAGTACTTC. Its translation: CASSYARGTGLGETQYF.

The CDR3 protein is CASSSRGYSGNTIYF. The CDR3 DNA sequence: TGTGCCAGCAGCTCCCGAGGATACTCTGGAAACACCATATATTTT. The chain recombines TRBV9 with TRBJ1-3; no firm D call. From germline, CDR1 is SGDLS and CDR2 YYNGEE. With 4 bases removed from V and 0 bases from J, the gap between germline ends came to 11 bases. This CDR3 comprises 15 residues.

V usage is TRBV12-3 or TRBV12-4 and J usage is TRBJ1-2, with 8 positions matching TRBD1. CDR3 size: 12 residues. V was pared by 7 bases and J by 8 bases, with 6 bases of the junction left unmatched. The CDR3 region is CASTSDREGYTF. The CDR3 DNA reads TGTGCCAGCACCTCGGACAGGGAAGGCTACACCTTC.